The clone carrying this T cell receptor beta chain was detected a few times. This sample was included in a study of T cells in localized non-small cell lung cancer. Assay used: immunoSEQ multiplex PCR; TCRdb lists only in-frame clones, some missing. Of more than 45,000 clones in the sample, roughly 89% are singletons; the top ten hold about a sixth. This clonotype was sampled from a male donor aged 60 or older with stage III squamous cell lung carcinoma. The material was peripheral blood, obtained before any cancer treatment.

The CDR3 here is CASSLATSGGGNEQFF. The CDR3 DNA reads as TGTGCCAGCAGCTTAGCGACTAGCGGAGGGGGGAATGAGCAGTTCTTC. The chain couples TRBV11-3 to TRBJ2-1; the match to TRBD2 covers 9 bases. J was trimmed by 7 bases and V by 1 base; bases with no gene match: 8. The CDR3 has 16 residues. Germline V gene lookup returns CDR1 SGHNT and CDR2 YENEEA. Together with reference TRBV11-3 and TRBJ2-1, the CDR3 gives the full variable domain: EAGVVQSPRYKIIEKKQPVAFWCNPISGHNTLYWYLQNLGQGPELLIRYENEEAVDDSQLPKDRFSAERLKGVDSTLKIQPAELGDSAVYLCASSLATSGGGNEQFFGPGTRLTVL.